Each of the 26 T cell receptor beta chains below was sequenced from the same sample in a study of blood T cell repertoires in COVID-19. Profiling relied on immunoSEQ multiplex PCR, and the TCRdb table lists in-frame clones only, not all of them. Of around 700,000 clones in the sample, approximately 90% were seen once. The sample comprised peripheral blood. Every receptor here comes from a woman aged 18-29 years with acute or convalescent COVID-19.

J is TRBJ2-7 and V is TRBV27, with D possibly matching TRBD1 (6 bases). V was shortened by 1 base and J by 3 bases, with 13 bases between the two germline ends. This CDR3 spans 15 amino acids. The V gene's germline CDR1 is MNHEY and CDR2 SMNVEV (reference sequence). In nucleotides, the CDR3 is TGTGCCAGCAGTTTATTTGCAGGGGCTCACTACGAGCAGTACTTC. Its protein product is CASSLFAGAHYEQYF.

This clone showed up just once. The chain's CDR3 is CASSAMEANWGYTF. As DNA, the CDR3 is TGTGCCAGCAGCGCGATGGAGGCAAACTGGGGCTACACCTTC. This chain uses TRBV9 with TRBJ1-2; D ambiguous. The germline gives CDR1 SGDLS, CDR2 YYNGEE. V shed 3 bases and J shed 8 bases, with 17 bases lying between them. This CDR3 has 14 amino acids.

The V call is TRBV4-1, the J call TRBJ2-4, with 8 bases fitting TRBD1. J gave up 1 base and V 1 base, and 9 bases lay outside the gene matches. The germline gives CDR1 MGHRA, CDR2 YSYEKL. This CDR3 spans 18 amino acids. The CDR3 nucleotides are TGCGCCAGCAGCCAAGGCGTCGTCAGGGGGCTGGCCAAAAACATTCAGTACTTC. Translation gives CASSQGVVRGLAKNIQYF.

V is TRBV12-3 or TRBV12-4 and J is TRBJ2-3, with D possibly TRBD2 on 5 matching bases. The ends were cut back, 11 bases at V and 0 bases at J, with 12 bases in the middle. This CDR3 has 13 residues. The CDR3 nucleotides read TGTGCCGCGACGGGATTCAGCACAGATACGCAGTATTTT. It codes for CAATGFSTDTQYF.

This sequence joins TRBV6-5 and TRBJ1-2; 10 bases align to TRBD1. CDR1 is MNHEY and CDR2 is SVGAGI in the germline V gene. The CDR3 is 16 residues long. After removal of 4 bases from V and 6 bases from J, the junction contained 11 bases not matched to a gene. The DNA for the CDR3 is TGTGCCAGCAGTTCCTTTCCGGACAGGGGGTCTGATGGCTACACCTTC. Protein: CASSSFPDRGSDGYTF.

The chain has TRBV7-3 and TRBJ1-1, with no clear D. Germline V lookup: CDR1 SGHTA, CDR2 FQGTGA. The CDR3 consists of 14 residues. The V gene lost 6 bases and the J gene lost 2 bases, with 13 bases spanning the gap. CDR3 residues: CASRAPGRNTEAFF. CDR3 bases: TGTGCCAGCAGAGCTCCCGGGAGAAACACTGAAGCTTTCTTT.

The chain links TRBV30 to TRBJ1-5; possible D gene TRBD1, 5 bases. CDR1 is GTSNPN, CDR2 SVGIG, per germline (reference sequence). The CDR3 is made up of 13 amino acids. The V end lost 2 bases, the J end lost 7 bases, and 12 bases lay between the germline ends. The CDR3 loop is CAWSRAGNQPQHF. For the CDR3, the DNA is TGTGCCTGGAGTAGGGCAGGGAACCAGCCCCAGCATTTT.

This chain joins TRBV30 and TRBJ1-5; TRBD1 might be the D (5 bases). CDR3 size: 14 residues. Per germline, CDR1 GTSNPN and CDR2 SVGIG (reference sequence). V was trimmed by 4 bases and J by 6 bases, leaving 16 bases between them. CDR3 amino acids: CAWNSGGPGQPQHF. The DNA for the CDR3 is TGTGCCTGGAACTCCGGGGGTCCGGGTCAGCCCCAGCATTTT. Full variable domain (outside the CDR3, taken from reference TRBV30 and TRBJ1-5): SQTIHQWPATLVQPVGSPLSLECTVEGTSNPNLYWYRQAAGRGLQLLFYSVGIGQISSEVPQNLSASRPQDRQFILSSKKLLLSDSGFYLCAWNSGGPGQPQHFGDGTRLSIL.

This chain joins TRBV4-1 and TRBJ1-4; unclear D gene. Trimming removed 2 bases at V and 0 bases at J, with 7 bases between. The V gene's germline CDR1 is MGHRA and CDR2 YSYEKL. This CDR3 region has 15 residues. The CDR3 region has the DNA TGCGCCAGCAGCCAAACAGAGACAACTAATGAAAAACTGTTTTTT. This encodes CASSQTETTNEKLFF.

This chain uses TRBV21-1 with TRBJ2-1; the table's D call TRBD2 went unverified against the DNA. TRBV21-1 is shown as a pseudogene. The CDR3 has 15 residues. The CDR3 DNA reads TGTGCCAGCAGCAAAGTGTCTAGCGGGTGCAATGAGCAGTTCTTC. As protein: CASSKVSSGCNEQFF.

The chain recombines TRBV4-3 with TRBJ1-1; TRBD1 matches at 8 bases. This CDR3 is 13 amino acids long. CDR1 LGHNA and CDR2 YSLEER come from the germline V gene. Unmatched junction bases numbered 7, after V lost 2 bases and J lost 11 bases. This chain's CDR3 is CASSQNYGTGAFF. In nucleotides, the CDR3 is TGCGCCAGCAGCCAAAACTACGGGACAGGCGCTTTCTTT.

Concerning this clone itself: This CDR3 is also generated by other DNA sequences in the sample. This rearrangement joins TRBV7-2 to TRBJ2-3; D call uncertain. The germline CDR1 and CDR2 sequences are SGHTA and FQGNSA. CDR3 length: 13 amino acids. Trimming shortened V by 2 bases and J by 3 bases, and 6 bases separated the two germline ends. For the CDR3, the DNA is TGTGCCAGCAGCTTACAGGTTACAGATACGCAGTATTTT. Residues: CASSLQVTDTQYF.

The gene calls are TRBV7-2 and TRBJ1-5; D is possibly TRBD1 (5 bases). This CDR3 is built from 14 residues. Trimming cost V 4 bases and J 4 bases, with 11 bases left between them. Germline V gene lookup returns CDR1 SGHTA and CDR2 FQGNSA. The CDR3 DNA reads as TGTGCCAGCAGCTGGAAGACAGAGAATCAGCCCCAGCATTTT. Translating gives CASSWKTENQPQHF.

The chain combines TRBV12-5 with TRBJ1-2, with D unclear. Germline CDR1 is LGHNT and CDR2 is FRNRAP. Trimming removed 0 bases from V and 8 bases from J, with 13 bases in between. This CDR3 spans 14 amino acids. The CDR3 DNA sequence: TGTGCTAGTGGTTTGGTCTACCCTAGCTTCGGCTACACCTTC. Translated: CASGLVYPSFGYTF. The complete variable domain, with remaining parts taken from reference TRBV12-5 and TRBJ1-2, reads DARVTQTPRHKVTEMGQEVTMRCQPILGHNTVFWYRQTMMQGLELLAYFRNRAPLDDSGMPKDRFSAEMPDATLATLKIQPSEPRDSAVYFCASGLVYPSFGYTFGSGTRLTVV.

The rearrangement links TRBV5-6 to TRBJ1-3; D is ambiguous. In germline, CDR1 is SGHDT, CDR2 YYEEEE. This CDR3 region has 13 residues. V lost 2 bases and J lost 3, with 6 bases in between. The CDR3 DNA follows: TGTGCCAGCAGCTTTGGAGGTGGAAACACCATATATTTT. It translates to CASSFGGGNTIYF.

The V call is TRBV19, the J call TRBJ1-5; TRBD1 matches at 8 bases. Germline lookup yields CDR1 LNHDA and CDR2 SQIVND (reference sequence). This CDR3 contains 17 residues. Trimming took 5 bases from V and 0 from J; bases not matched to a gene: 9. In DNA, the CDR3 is TGTGCCAGTAGTCGGACAGGGTGGGTAAATAGCAATCAGCCCCAGCATTTT. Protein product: CASSRTGWVNSNQPQHF.

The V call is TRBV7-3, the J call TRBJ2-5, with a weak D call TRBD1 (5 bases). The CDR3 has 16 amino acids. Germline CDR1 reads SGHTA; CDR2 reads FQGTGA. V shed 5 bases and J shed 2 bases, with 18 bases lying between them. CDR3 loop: CASSPGGRALQETQYF. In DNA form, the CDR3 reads TGTGCCAGCAGCCCCGGTGGCAGGGCGTTACAAGAGACCCAGTACTTC.

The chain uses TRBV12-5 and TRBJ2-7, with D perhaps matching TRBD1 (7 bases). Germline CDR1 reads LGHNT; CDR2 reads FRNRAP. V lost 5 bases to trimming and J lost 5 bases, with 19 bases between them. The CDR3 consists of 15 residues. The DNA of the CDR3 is TGTGCTAGTGGTCACCCCGCAGGGGGGCGCGACGAGCAGTACTTC. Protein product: CASGHPAGGRDEQYF. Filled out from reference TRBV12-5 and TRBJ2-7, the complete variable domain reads DARVTQTPRHKVTEMGQEVTMRCQPILGHNTVFWYRQTMMQGLELLAYFRNRAPLDDSGMPKDRFSAEMPDATLATLKIQPSEPRDSAVYFCASGHPAGGRDEQYFGPGTRLTVT.

The CDR3 reads CASSRDDSRRKGYTF. CDR3 DNA sequence: TGTGCCAGCAGCCGAGATGACAGCCGGCGAAAAGGCTACACCTTC. This chain links TRBV14 with TRBJ1-2; TRBD1 might be the D (5 bases). CDR1 and CDR2 (germline): SGHDN, FVKESK. There are 15 residues in the CDR3. V was shortened by 4 bases and J by 8 bases, with 20 bases between the two germline ends.

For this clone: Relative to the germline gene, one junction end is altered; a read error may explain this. The CDR3 DNA is TGTGCCAGCAGTCAAGCAAGGCAGGGGGCTGTGAAAGGCTACACCTTC. It specifies CASSQARQGAVKGYTF. The J gene is TRBJ1-2, the V gene TRBV2, with 8 bases lining up with TRBD1. Germline CDR1 reads SNHLY; CDR2 reads FYNNEI. CDR3 length: 16 residues.

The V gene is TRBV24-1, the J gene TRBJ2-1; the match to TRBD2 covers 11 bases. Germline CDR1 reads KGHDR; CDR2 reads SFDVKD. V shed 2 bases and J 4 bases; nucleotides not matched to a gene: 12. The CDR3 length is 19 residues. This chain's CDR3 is CATSDSLGGGLAAYNEQFF. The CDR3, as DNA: TGTGCCACCAGTGATTCACTCGGGGGGGGACTAGCGGCTTACAATGAGCAGTTCTTC.

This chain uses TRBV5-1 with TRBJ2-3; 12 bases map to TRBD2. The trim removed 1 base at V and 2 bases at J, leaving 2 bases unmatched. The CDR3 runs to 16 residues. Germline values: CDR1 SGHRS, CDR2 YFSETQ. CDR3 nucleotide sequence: TGCGCCAGCAGCTTGCTAGCGGGGGGGACCACAGATACGCAGTATTTT. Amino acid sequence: CASSLLAGGTTDTQYF.

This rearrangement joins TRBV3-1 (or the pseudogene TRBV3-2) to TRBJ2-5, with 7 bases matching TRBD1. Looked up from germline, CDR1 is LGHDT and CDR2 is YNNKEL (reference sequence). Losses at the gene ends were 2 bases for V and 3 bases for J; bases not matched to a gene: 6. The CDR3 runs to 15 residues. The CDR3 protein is CASSQMRGPKETQYF. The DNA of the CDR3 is TGTGCCAGCAGCCAAATGAGGGGGCCGAAAGAGACCCAGTACTTC.

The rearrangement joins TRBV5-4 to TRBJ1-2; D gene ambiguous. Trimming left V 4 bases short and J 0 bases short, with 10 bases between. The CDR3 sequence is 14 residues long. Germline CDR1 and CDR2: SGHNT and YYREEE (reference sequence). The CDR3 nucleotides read TGTGCCAGCAGCCACACCTCAACTAACTATGGCTACACCTTC. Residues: CASSHTSTNYGYTF.

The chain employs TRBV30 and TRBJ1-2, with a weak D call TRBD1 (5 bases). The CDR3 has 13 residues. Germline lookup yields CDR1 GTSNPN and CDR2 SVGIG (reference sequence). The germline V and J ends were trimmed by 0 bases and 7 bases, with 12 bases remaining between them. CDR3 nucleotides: TGTGCCTGGAGTGTAGGAGGGGCGGGTGGCTACACCTTC. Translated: CAWSVGGAGGYTF. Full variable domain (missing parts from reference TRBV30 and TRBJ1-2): SQTIHQWPATLVQPVGSPLSLECTVEGTSNPNLYWYRQAAGRGLQLLFYSVGIGQISSEVPQNLSASRPQDRQFILSSKKLLLSDSGFYLCAWSVGGAGGYTFGSGTRLTVV.

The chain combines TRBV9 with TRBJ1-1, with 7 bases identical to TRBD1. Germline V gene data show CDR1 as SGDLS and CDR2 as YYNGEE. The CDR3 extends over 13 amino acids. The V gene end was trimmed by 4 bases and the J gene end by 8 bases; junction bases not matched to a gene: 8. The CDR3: CASSSTGFDEAFF. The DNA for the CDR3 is TGTGCCAGCAGCTCGACAGGGTTCGACGAAGCTTTCTTT.